The rows below give T cell receptor beta chains drawn from one sample of a study of Graves' ophthalmopathy and Graves' hyperthyroidism. One entry per CDR3 protein results from TCRdb running MiXCR on the multiplex PCR reads. This table holds roughly 420,000 distinct CDR3 sequences, 21% found once. The source material was peripheral blood. Receptors originate from a woman aged 18-30 years with stable Graves' hyperthyroidism. The CDR3 runs from the conserved cysteine through the conserved F or W. Size is stated for part of the rows, as once, few or many counts, or as a class when the clone is expanded.

size	V	J	CDR3
many	TRBV20-1	TRBJ2-5	CSAGGAWETQYF
many	TRBV6-1	TRBJ2-2	CASQDWELFF
many	TRBV27	TRBJ1-1	CASSFQIGTEAFF
many	TRBV4-2	TRBJ1-6	CASSQQDSRSSPLHF
many	TRBV18	TRBJ2-5	CASSPPSVRQETQYF
-	TRBV11-2	TRBJ2-7	CTSSLVGRSSYEQYF
many	TRBV20-1	TRBJ1-2	CSGETGAYGYTF
-	TRBV7-2	TRBJ1-2	CASSLKGANYGYTF
-	TRBV6-1	TRBJ1-1	CASLGRGIMNSEAFF
many	TRBV2	TRBJ2-7	CASKRERFSYEQYF
many	TRBV3-1	TRBJ2-7	CASSQTSASYEQYF
many	TRBV27	TRBJ2-7	CASSLSGRSSYEQYF
-	TRBV27	TRBJ2-7	CASSKGAGGRVYEQYF
many	TRBV20-1	TRBJ2-2	CSASEAGRGNTGELFF
many	TRBV15	TRBJ2-7	CATSRGLGAPDYEQYF
-	TRBV11-2	TRBJ2-1	CASSPLGGEGQKEQFF
many	TRBV9	TRBJ2-5	CASSVEASRKETQYF
-	TRBV6-1	TRBJ2-7	CASSDPRTGPYEQYF
-	TRBV28	TRBJ2-7	CASSQLGLADEQYF
many	TRBV2	TRBJ2-7	CASTSGTGRSEQYF